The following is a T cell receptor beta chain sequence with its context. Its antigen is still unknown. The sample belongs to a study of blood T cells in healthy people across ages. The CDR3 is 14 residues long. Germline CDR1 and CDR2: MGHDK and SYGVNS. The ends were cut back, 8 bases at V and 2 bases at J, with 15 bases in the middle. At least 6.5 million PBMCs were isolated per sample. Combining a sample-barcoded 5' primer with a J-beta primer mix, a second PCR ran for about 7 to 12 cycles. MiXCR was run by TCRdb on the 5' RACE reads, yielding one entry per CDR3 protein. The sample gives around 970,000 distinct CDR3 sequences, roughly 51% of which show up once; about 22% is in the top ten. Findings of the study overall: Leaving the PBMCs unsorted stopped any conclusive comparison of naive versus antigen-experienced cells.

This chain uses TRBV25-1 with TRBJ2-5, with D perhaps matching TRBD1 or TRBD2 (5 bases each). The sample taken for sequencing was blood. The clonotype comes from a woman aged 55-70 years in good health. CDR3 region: CASGLTRDQETQYF. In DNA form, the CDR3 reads TGTGCCAGCGGACTTACCAGGGATCAAGAGACCCAGTACTTC.